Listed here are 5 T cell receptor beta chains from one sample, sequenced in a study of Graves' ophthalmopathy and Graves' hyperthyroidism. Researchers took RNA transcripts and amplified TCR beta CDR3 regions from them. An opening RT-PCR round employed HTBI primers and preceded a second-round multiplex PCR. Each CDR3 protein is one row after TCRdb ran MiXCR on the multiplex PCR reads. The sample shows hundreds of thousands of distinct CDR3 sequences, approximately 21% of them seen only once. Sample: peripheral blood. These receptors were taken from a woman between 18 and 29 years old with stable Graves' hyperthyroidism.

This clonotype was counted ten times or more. In DNA form, the CDR3 reads TGTGCCACCAGTGATTTTAGGGAGACCCAGTACTTC. Encoded protein: CATSDFRETQYF. The chain recombines TRBV24-1 with TRBJ2-5, with unresolved D. Trimming pared 1 base from V and 5 bases from J, leaving 4 bases between. The length of the CDR3 is 12 residues. Germline V CDR1 and CDR2: KGHDR, SFDVKD.

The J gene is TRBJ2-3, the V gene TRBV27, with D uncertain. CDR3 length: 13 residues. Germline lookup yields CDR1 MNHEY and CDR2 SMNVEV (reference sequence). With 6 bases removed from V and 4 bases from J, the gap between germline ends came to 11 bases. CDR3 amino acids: CASSLSESDTQYF. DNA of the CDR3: TGTGCCAGCAGCCTGTCCGAGTCAGATACGCAGTATTTT.

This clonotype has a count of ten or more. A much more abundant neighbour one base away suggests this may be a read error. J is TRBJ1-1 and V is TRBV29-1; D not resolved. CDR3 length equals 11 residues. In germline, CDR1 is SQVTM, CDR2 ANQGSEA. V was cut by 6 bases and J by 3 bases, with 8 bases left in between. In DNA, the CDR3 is TGCAGCGTATGGGTGGACACTGAAGCTTTCTTT. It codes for CSVWVDTEAFF.

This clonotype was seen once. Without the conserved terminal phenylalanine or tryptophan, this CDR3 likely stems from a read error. This CDR3 reads CASSGRGTSSGELFY. In nucleotides, the CDR3 is TGTGCCAGCAGCGGAAGGGGGACTAGCTCCGGGGAGCTGTTTTAT. J is TRBJ2-2 and V is TRBV11-2, with 9 nucleotides matching TRBD2. Germline V lookup: CDR1 SGHAT, CDR2 FQNNGV. There are 15 residues in the CDR3. J was trimmed by 6 bases and V by 5 bases; bases with no gene match: 7.

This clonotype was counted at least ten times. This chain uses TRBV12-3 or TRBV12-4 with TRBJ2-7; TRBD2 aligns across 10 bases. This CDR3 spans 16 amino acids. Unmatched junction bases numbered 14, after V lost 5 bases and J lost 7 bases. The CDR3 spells CASSVPGLAFTFEQYF. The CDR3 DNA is TGTGCCAGCAGTGTACCGGGACTAGCGTTCACGTTTGAGCAGTACTTC.